This TCR beta chain was documented in a study of cytomegalovirus exposure and HLA in healthy donors. Study at large: Of all 400 or so donors who were genotyped, 75% to 90% belonged to the Caucasian-associated ancestry cluster.

The PCR had 60 Vbeta and 13 Jbeta primers. This table comes from immunoSEQ multiplex PCR, and its TCRdb copy is limited to in-frame clones, with some not included. The data contain fewer than 200,000 clones, about four fifths of them seen just once; the ten biggest clones take up roughly 4.4%. Germline V gene lookup returns CDR1 SEHNR and CDR2 FQNEAQ (reference sequence). Trimming took 6 bases from V and 4 from J; bases not matched to a gene: 5. The CDR3 has 14 amino acids. The receptor was isolated from a man aged 30 to 39 in good health and CMV-seronegative. The sample taken for sequencing was PBMCs. The V and J genes are TRBV7-9 and TRBJ2-2; 7 bases agree with TRBD1. The DNA for the CDR3 is TGTGCCAGCAGGATAAGGGACAGCACCGGGGAGCTGTTTTTT. It codes for CASRIRDSTGELFF. Full variable domain (missing parts from reference TRBV7-9 and TRBJ2-2): DTGVSQNPRHKITKRGQNVTFRCDPISEHNRLYWYRQTLGQGPEFLTYFQNEAQLEKSRLLSDRFSAERPKGSFSTLEIQRTEQGDSAMYLCASRIRDSTGELFFGEGSRLTVL.